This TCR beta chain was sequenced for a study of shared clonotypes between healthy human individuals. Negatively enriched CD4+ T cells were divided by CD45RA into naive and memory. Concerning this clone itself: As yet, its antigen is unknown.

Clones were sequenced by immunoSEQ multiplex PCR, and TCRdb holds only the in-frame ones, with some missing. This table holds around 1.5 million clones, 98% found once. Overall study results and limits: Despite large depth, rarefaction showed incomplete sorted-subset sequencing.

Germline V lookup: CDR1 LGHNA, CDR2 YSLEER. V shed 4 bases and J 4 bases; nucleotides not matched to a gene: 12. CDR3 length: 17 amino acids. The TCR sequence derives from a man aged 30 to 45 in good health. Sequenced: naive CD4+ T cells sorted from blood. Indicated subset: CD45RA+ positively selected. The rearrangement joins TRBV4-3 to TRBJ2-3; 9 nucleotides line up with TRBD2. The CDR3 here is CASSRDGLAGEADTQYF. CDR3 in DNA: TGCGCCAGCAGCCGAGATGGGTTAGCGGGAGAAGCAGATACGCAGTATTTT.